This T cell receptor (beta chain) was retrieved from a study of CD8 T cells in ankylosing spondylitis. The CDR3 length is 17 residues. Germline CDR1 and CDR2: MNHEY and SMNVEV (reference sequence). Regarding this clonotype: At one of its ends the junction is not consistent with the germline gene, which may arise from a read error.

Using its own MiXCR run on the 5' RACE reads, TCRdb lists one record per CDR3 protein. The sample holds some 140,000 distinct CDR3 sequences, 7% to 10% seen once. The sequencing sample was made of synovial fluid, either unsorted or a sorted T cell fraction (not recorded which). This TCR was sampled from a male donor with ankylosing spondylitis. This sequence joins TRBV27 and TRBJ2-7; TRBD2 matches 11 bases. CDR3 bases: TGTGCCAGCAGTCCGACGACTAGCGGGGCGCCCACCTACGAGCAGAACTTC. Residues: CASSPTTSGAPTYEQNF.